This T cell receptor (beta chain) was sequenced in a study of blood T cell repertoires in COVID-19. Study-wide context: Whether acute or convalescent, the COVID-19 samples came from the United States, Italy and Spain.

Which cohort a participant joined came from the clinical history participants gave. Clones were read by immunoSEQ multiplex PCR, and TCRdb kept only the in-frame ones, dropping some. The table lists hundreds of thousands of clones, around nine tenths of them singletons. Trimming pared 2 bases from V and 0 bases from J, leaving 13 bases between. Germline lookup yields CDR1 LNHDA and CDR2 SQIVND (reference sequence). The CDR3 length is 16 residues. Sequences were obtained from PBMCs or T cells enriched from blood (not recorded which). The chain carries TRBV19 and TRBJ1-2; the D gene is possibly TRBD1 (5 bases). This clonotype was sampled from a man in his 60s who had recovered from COVID-19. CDR3 sequence reads: CASSISLTTANYGYTF. DNA of the CDR3: TGTGCCAGTAGTATATCCCTCACGACAGCTAACTATGGCTACACCTTC.